The 26 T cell receptor beta chains in this list originate from one sample, sequenced in a study of liver allograft versus peripheral blood T cells. At the level of the study: Transplanted-liver and recipient peripheral blood T cell receptor repertoires were compared.

TCRdb itself ran the reads through MiXCR, one entry per CDR3 protein. Of more than 3,000 distinct CDR3 sequences in the sample, around 14% were seen once. The receptors were sampled from a human patient who had a liver transplant. These T cells may partly come from the graft donor.

This clonotype was found many times. CDR3 amino acids: CASASRALNQPQHF. The CDR3, as DNA: TGTGCCAGCGCTAGCCGTGCCTTAAATCAGCCCCAGCATTTT. The V gene is TRBV12-3 or TRBV12-4, the J gene TRBJ1-5; D is ambiguous. V was trimmed by 8 bases and J by 4 bases, leaving 15 bases between them. CDR3 length: 14 amino acids.

Sample share makes this clonotype medium-sized. The chain recombines TRBV30 with TRBJ2-6; 9 bases agree with TRBD1. Germline CDR1 reads GTSNPN; CDR2 reads SVGIG (reference sequence). The CDR3 extends over 15 amino acids. J gave up 2 bases and V 4 bases, and 3 bases lay outside the gene matches. As DNA, the CDR3 is TGTGCCTGGAATACAGGGGGCGCTGGGGCCAACGTCCTGACTTTC. The encoded protein is CAWNTGGAGANVLTF.

In this sample, this clonotype is medium-sized (0.01 to 0.1%). The V and J genes are TRBV19 and TRBJ1-1; D call uncertain. V lost 1 base, J lost 6 bases, and 9 bases lay in between. The germline V gene encodes CDR1 LNHDA and CDR2 SQIVND (reference sequence). The CDR3 covers 13 residues. The CDR3 DNA sequence: TGTGCCAGTAGTATAGGCCCCTCCTCTGAAGCTTTCTTT. Amino acids: CASSIGPSSEAFF.

By sample share, this clonotype is medium-sized. V usage is TRBV28 and J usage is TRBJ2-7; no clear D gene. V lost 2 bases and J lost 5, with 10 bases in between. CDR3 length equals 13 residues. CDR1 is MDHEN, CDR2 SYDVKM, per germline. This CDR3 is CASSLRKSHEQYF. DNA for the CDR3: TGTGCCAGCAGTTTACGAAAGAGCCACGAGCAGTACTTC.

This clonotype was counted between two and nine times. The V and J genes are TRBV20-1 and TRBJ2-1; the D gene could be TRBD1 or TRBD2 (5 bases each). Between the trimmed V and J ends, which lost 0 bases and 0 bases, there was a span of 9 bases. CDR1 is DFQATT, CDR2 SNEGSKA, per germline (reference sequence). CDR3 length: 15 amino acids. The CDR3 bases are TGCAGTGCTAGAGAAGAGGGGCTCTCCTACAATGAGCAGTTCTTC. Protein product: CSAREEGLSYNEQFF.

This clonotype is labeled medium-sized. The chain couples TRBV28 to TRBJ1-4; D is possibly TRBD1 (5 bases). V lost 0 bases and J lost 0, with 11 bases in between. The CDR3 extends over 17 amino acids. In germline, CDR1 is MDHEN, CDR2 SYDVKM. CDR3 residues: CASSLWSDSSTNEKLFF. The CDR3 DNA reads TGTGCCAGCAGTTTATGGAGTGACAGTTCAACTAATGAAAAACTGTTTTTT.

This clonotype is categorized as medium-sized (0.01 to 0.1%). J is TRBJ2-3 and V is TRBV28, with a tentative D call TRBD1 (6 bases). The CDR3 loop spans 15 amino acids. V lost 8 bases and J 4 bases, leaving 19 bases between the germline ends. Germline values: CDR1 MDHEN, CDR2 SYDVKM. CDR3 region: CASHRVTSTPDTQYF. CDR3 DNA: TGTGCCAGCCACAGGGTCACGTCCACCCCAGATACGCAGTATTTT.

In its sample, this clonotype is medium-sized (0.01 to 0.1%). The CDR3 loop is CASSPSGNYEQYF. In DNA, the CDR3 is TGTGCCAGCAGCCCGTCCGGGAACTACGAGCAGTACTTC. The chain employs TRBV5-4 and TRBJ2-7, with D tentatively TRBD2 (5 bases). Between the trimmed V and J ends, which lost 4 bases and 3 bases, there was a span of 11 bases. The CDR3 runs to 13 residues. Germline V gene data show CDR1 as SGHNT and CDR2 as YYREEE (reference sequence). The full variable domain, its missing parts supplied by reference TRBV5-4 and TRBJ2-7, is ETGVTQSPTHLIKTRGQQVTLRCSSQSGHNTVSWYQQALGQGPQFIFQYYREEENGRGNFPPRFSGLQFPNYSSELNVNALELDDSALYLCASSPSGNYEQYFGPGTRLTVT.

About this clonotype itself: This probably arose from a read error, given a far larger clone one base away. The chain joins TRBV10-3 to TRBJ1-4; 7 bases map to TRBD1. Germline assignment: CDR1 ENHRY and CDR2 SYGVKD. After removal of 5 bases from V and 5 bases from J, the junction contained 5 bases not matched to a gene. This CDR3 has 14 amino acids. The CDR3 sequence: CAISHGTENEKLFF. The DNA for the CDR3 is TGTGCCATCAGTCACGGGACAGAGAATGAAAAACTGTTTTTT.

Sample share makes this clonotype medium-sized. This chain uses TRBV6-1 with TRBJ1-1; a possible D gene is TRBD1 (6 bases). There are 16 residues in the CDR3. Germline V lookup: CDR1 MNHNS, CDR2 SASEGT. V was trimmed by 8 bases and J by 4 bases, leaving 23 bases between them. The CDR3 bases are TGTGCCAGCCGACCCGGGAAGCTCGGGGGCTTCACTGAAGCTTTCTTT. This codes for CASRPGKLGGFTEAFF.

This clonotype was observed a handful of times. The V gene is TRBV29-1, the J gene TRBJ2-1; perhaps TRBD2 as D (6 bases). Germline V gene sequence: CDR1 SQVTM, CDR2 ANQGSEA. The CDR3 loop spans 14 amino acids. V was shortened by 7 bases and J by 0 bases, with 13 bases between the two germline ends. CDR3 protein: CSDERVSSYNEQFF. For the CDR3, the DNA is TGCAGCGACGAGCGGGTTTCCTCCTACAATGAGCAGTTCTTC.

In this sample, this clonotype is medium-sized. The V call is TRBV27, the J call TRBJ1-5, with D hard to call. The V gene lost 3 bases and the J gene lost 0 bases, with 9 bases spanning the gap. CDR1 and CDR2 from the germline V gene are MNHEY and SMNVEV (reference sequence). This CDR3 is 15 amino acids long. The CDR3 region is CASSLVAFSNQPQHF. As DNA, the CDR3 is TGTGCCAGCAGTTTGGTCGCATTTAGCAATCAGCCCCAGCATTTT.

Remarks on this clonotype: With a much larger clone just one base away, this may be a read error. The rearrangement links TRBV15 to TRBJ2-2; D uncertain. Per the germline V gene, CDR1 is LNHNV and CDR2 is YYDKDF (reference sequence). The CDR3 runs to 13 residues. The chain's CDR3 is CATSRDVTEELFF. For the CDR3, the DNA is TGTGCCACCAGCAGGGACGTCACCGAGGAGCTGTTTTTT.

This clonotype was seen a few times. This rearrangement joins TRBV2 to TRBJ2-2, with 9 nucleotides matching TRBD1. The germline CDR1 and CDR2 sequences are SNHLY and FYNNEI. J was trimmed by 4 bases and V by 6 bases; bases with no gene match: 3. The CDR3 totals 14 residues. The CDR3 here is CASRDRGFTGELFF. CDR3 nucleotide sequence: TGTGCCAGCAGGGACAGGGGATTCACCGGGGAGCTGTTTTTT.

By share of the sample, this clonotype is medium-sized. The chain employs TRBV24-1 and TRBJ2-7; no firm D call. V was trimmed by 3 bases and J by 4 bases, leaving 3 bases between them. The CDR3 covers 11 residues. Germline CDR1 reads KGHDR; CDR2 reads SFDVKD. The CDR3 reads CATSDGYEQYF. The CDR3 nucleotides read TGTGCCACCAGTGATGGGTACGAGCAGTACTTC.

Relative to its sample, this clonotype is medium-sized. The genes are TRBV6-6 and TRBJ1-5; 7 bases fit TRBD1. J gave up 0 bases and V 4 bases, and 15 bases lay outside the gene matches. In germline, CDR1 is MNHNY, CDR2 SVGAGI (reference sequence). This CDR3 is 19 amino acids long. For the CDR3, the DNA is TGTGCCAGCAGTTTGACCCCTCTTACAGGGGTCTATAGCAATCAGCCCCAGCATTTT. Residues: CASSLTPLTGVYSNQPQHF.

By share, this clonotype ranks as medium-sized. V and J are TRBV6-5 and TRBJ2-1, with 9 bases aligning to TRBD1. Germline values: CDR1 MNHEY, CDR2 SVGAGI. With 6 bases clipped from V and 7 bases from J, the junction kept 7 bases outside the gene matches. This CDR3 has 14 amino acids. CDR3 DNA: TGTGCCAGCAGCCTGGGGACAGGGAGAAATGAGCAGTTCTTC. Protein product: CASSLGTGRNEQFF.

On this clonotype itself: This is likely an artifact of a read error, given a far larger clone one base away. V is TRBV6-1 and J is TRBJ2-1, with D perhaps matching TRBD2 (6 bases). In germline, CDR1 is MNHNS, CDR2 SASEGT. The CDR3 is 11 residues long. The CDR3 loop reads CPSSLASEQFF. CDR3 DNA: TGTCCCAGCAGCCTAGCGTCTGAGCAGTTCTTC.

This clonotype is medium-sized (0.01 to 0.1%) in the sample. This chain uses TRBV19 with TRBJ2-3; 8 positions agree with TRBD1. V lost 2 bases and J lost 1; bases outside the gene matches: 2. This CDR3 spans 15 amino acids. The germline CDR1 and CDR2 sequences are LNHDA and SQIVND (reference sequence). CDR3: CASSIQGAGTDTQYF. As DNA, the CDR3 is TGTGCCAGTAGTATACAGGGGGCGGGCACAGATACGCAGTATTTT.

This clonotype is medium-sized within its sample. The chain is built from TRBV12-3 or TRBV12-4 and TRBJ1-4, with TRBD1 identical over 10 bases. J was trimmed by 8 bases and V by 6 bases; bases with no gene match: 6. The CDR3 loop spans 14 amino acids. The CDR3 here is CASSSGTGVEKLFF. Written as DNA, the CDR3 is TGTGCCAGCAGCTCCGGGACAGGGGTGGAAAAACTGTTTTTT.

This clonotype is categorized as medium-sized. The chain recombines TRBV6-2 or TRBV6-3 with TRBJ1-5; weak D call: TRBD1 (6 bases). The CDR3 covers 12 residues. Germline V CDR1 and CDR2: MNHEY, SVGEGT. V was pared by 6 bases and J by 11 bases, with 14 bases between. CDR3 sequence reads: CASSRGTTSQHF. The DNA of the CDR3 is TGTGCCAGCAGCAGGGGCACGACGTCCCAGCATTTT.

The chain carries TRBV20-1 and TRBJ1-1; 11 bases are shared with TRBD1. This CDR3 has 15 residues. The germline gives CDR1 DFQATT, CDR2 SNEGSKA (reference sequence). J gave up 1 base and V 6 bases, and 7 bases lay outside the gene matches. As DNA, the CDR3 is TGCAGTGCAGGACAGGGGGCGTTTTGGAACACTGAAGCTTTCTTT. Residues: CSAGQGAFWNTEAFF.

This clonotype is medium-sized in the sample. The CDR3 loop is CASSTGQAAYEQYF. The CDR3 nucleotides read TGTGCCAGCAGTACGGGACAGGCAGCCTACGAGCAGTACTTC. The gene calls are TRBV7-9 and TRBJ2-7; the match to TRBD1 covers 8 bases. The ends lost 6 bases at V and 2 bases at J; junction bases unmatched: 6. The CDR3 covers 14 residues. CDR1 and CDR2 (germline): SEHNR, FQNEAQ (reference sequence).

By share, this clonotype counts as medium-sized. The V call is TRBV6-5, the J call TRBJ2-1, with D perhaps matching TRBD2 (6 bases). Germline loops: CDR1 MNHEY, CDR2 SVGAGI. CDR3 size: 11 residues. The V end lost 6 bases, the J end lost 9 bases, and 9 bases lay between the germline ends. DNA for the CDR3: TGTGCCAGCAGCCTAGCGTCTGAGCAGTTCTTC. Its translation is CASSLASEQFF.

This clonotype was detected ten times or more. The chain joins TRBV30 to TRBJ2-7; 7 bases fit TRBD1. This CDR3 spans 13 amino acids. V lost 6 bases to trimming and J lost 5 bases; unmatched junction nucleotides: 10. CDR1 is GTSNPN and CDR2 is SVGIG in the germline V gene (reference sequence). This CDR3 reads CACLEDRFNEQYF. CDR3 bases: TGTGCCTGCCTCGAGGACAGGTTCAACGAGCAGTACTTC.

The V and J genes are TRBV5-1 and TRBJ1-4; D is unresolved. Trimming removed 7 bases at V and 5 bases at J, with 9 bases between. CDR3 length: 12 residues. Germline CDR1 and CDR2: SGHRS and YFSETQ. CDR3 sequence: CASSDGNEKLFF. CDR3 in DNA: TGCGCCAGCTCCGACGGAAATGAAAAACTGTTTTTT.